This T cell receptor (beta chain) was recovered during a study of T cell responses to AZD1222 COVID-19 vaccine. Broader study findings: Donor demographics were predominantly white British with a female majority; clonal diversity may be underestimated.

Sequencing used immunoSEQ multiplex PCR; TCRdb keeps in-frame clones, though not all of them. The repertoire holds about 150,000 clones, with roughly 90% as singletons. V lost 0 bases to trimming and J lost 8 bases, with 12 bases between them. Germline values: CDR1 SGHRS, CDR2 YFSETQ. CDR3 length: 15 residues. This clone showed up just a few times. Its antigen is as yet unknown. The sequence was collected from an adult in good health. The sample consisted of peripheral blood, taken on day 0 of MenACWY control vaccination. The chain recombines TRBV5-1 with TRBJ1-6; tentatively, D is TRBD1 (5 bases). CDR3 sequence reads: CASSLAGPGYSPLHF. CDR3 coding DNA: TGCGCCAGCAGCTTGGCAGGGCCGGGGTATTCACCCCTCCACTTT.